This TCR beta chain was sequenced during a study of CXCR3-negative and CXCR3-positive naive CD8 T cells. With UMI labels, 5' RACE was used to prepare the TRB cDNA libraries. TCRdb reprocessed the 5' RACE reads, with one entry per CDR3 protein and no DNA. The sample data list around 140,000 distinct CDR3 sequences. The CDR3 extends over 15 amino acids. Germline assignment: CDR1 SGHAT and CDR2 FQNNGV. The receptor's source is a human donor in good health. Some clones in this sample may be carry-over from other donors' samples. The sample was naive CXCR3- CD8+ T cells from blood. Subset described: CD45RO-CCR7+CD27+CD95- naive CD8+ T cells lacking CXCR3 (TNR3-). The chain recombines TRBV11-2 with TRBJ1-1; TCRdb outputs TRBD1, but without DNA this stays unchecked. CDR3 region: CASSLGAPEKTEAFF.